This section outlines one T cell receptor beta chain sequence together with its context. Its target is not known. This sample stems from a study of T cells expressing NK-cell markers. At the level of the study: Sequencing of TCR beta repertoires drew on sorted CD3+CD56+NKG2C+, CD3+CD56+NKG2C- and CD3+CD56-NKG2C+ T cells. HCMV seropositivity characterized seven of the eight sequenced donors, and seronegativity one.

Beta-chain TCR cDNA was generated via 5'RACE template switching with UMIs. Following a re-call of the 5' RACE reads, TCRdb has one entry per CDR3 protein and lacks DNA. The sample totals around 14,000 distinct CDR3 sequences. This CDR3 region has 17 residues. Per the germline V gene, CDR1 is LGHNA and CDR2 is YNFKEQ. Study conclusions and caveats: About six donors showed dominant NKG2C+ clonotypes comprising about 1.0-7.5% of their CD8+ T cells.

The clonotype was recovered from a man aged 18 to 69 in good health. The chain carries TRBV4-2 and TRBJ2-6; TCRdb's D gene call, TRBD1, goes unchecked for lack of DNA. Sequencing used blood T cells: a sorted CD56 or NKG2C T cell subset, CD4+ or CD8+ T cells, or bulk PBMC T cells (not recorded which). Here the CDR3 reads CASSETGGAAGANVLTF.